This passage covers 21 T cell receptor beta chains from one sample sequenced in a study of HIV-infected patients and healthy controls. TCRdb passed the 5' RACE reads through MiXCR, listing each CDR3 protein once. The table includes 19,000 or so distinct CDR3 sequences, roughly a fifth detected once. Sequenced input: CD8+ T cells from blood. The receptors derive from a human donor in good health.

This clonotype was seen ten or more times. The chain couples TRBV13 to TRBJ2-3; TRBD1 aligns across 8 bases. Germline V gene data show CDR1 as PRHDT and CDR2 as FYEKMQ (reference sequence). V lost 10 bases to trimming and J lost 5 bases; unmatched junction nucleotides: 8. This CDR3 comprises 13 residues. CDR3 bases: TGTGCCACCGGGGACAGGTTTATAGATACGCAGTATTTT. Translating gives CATGDRFIDTQYF.

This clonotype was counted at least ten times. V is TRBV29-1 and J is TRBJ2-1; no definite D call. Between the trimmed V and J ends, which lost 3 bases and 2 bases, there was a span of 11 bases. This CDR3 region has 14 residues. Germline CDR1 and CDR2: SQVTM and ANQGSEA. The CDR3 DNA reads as TGCAGCGTTGAGTCTGGTGGTACCTACAATGAGCAGTTCTTC. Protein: CSVESGGTYNEQFF.

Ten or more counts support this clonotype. CDR3 in DNA: TGTGCCAGCAGTCCTTGGACAGGAACCTACGAGCAGTACTTC. Encoded protein: CASSPWTGTYEQYF. V is TRBV6-1 and J is TRBJ2-7; TRBD1 aligns across 7 bases. This CDR3 is 14 amino acids long. Trimming at V came to 5 bases and at J to 2 bases, leaving 6 bases not matched to a gene. Germline loops: CDR1 MNHNS, CDR2 SASEGT.

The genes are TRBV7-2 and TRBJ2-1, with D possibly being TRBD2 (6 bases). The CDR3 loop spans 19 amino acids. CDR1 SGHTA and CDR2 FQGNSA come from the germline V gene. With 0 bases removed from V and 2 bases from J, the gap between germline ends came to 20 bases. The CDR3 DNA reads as TGTGCCAGCAGCTTAGCCCCTCCGCGTGGGGGGACCCCCTACAATGAGCAGTTCTTC. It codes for CASSLAPPRGGTPYNEQFF.

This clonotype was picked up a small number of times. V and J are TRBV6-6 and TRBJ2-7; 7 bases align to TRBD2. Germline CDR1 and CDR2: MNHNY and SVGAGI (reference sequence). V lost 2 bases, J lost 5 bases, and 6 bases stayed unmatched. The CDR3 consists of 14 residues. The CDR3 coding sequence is TGTGCCAGCAGTTACGTGGGAGGGATCGACGAGCAGTACTTC. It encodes CASSYVGGIDEQYF.

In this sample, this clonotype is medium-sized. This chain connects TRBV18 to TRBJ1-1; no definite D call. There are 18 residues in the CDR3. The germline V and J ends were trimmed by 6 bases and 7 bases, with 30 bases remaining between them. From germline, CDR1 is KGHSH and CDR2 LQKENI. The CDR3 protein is CASSSYAAARAAMFEAFF. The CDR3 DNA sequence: TGTGCCAGCTCCTCCTATGCAGCCGCAAGGGCGGCCATGTTTGAAGCTTTCTTT.

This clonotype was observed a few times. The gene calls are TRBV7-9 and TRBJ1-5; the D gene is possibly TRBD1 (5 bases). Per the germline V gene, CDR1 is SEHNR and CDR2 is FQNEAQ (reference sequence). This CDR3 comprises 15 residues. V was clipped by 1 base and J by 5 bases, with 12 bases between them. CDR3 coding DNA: TGTGCCAGCAGCTTAGAGGGGCAGGGAGATCAGCCCCAGCATTTT. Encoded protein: CASSLEGQGDQPQHF.

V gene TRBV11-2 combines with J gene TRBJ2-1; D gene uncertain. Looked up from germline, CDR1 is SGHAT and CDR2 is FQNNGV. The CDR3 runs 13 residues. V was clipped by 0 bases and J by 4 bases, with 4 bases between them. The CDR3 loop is CASSLDTYNEQFF. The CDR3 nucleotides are TGTGCCAGCAGCTTAGACACATACAATGAGCAGTTCTTC.

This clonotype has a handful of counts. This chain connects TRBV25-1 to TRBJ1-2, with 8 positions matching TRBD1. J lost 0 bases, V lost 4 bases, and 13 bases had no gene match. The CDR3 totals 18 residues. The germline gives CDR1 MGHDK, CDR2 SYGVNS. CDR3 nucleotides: TGTGCCAGCAGTGGAAAGACAGGGGAGAGTCCCTCTAACTATGGCTACACCTTC. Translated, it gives CASSGKTGESPSNYGYTF.

The CDR3 reads CASSHLGQGAVYGYTF. Written as DNA, the CDR3 is TGCGCCAGCAGCCATCTCGGACAGGGGGCGGTCTATGGCTACACCTTC. This sequence joins TRBV4-1 and TRBJ1-2; 11 positions agree with TRBD1. This CDR3 has 16 residues. Trimming took 3 bases from V and 4 from J; bases not matched to a gene: 7. Germline V gives CDR1 MGHRA, CDR2 YSYEKL.

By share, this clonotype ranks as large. CDR3 protein: CSALTGGGYTF. For the CDR3, the DNA is TGCAGCGCGCTGACAGGGGGCGGCTACACCTTC. The V call is TRBV29-1, the J call TRBJ1-2; 10 nucleotides match TRBD1. With V trimmed by 7 bases and J by 8 bases, 4 bases remained unmatched. Germline CDR1 and CDR2: SQVTM and ANQGSEA. The CDR3 extends over 11 amino acids.

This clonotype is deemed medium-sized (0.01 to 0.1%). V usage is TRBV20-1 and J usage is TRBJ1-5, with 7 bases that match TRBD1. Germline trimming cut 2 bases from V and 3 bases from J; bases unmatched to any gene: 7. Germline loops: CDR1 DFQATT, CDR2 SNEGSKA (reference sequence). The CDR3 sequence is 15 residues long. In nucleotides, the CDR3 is TGCAGTGCTAGACCCCCCGAGGGGGCCAATCAGCCCCAGCATTTT. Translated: CSARPPEGANQPQHF.

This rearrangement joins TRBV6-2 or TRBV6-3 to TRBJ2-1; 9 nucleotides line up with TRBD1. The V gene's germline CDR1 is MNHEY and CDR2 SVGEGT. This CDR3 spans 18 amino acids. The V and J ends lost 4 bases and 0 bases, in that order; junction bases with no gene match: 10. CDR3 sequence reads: CASSSRDRASSSYNEQFF. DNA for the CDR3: TGTGCCAGCAGTTCCCGGGACAGGGCTTCTAGCTCCTACAATGAGCAGTTCTTC.

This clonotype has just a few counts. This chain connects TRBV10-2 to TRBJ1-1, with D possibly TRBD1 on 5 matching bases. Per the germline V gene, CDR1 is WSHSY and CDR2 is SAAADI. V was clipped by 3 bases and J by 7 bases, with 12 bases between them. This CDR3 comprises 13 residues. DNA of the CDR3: TGCGCCAGCAGTGAAGGTTCGGGGGGTGAAGCTTTCTTT. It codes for CASSEGSGGEAFF.

The CDR3 sequence is CASSIMWGGGDQRYTF. The CDR3 DNA reads as TGTGCCAGTAGTATCATGTGGGGAGGCGGAGACCAGCGCTACACCTTC. The chain couples TRBV19 to TRBJ1-2; D is uncertain. CDR1 and CDR2 from the germline V gene are LNHDA and SQIVND (reference sequence). Trimming pared 3 bases from V and 9 bases from J, leaving 23 bases between. The CDR3 spans 16 residues.

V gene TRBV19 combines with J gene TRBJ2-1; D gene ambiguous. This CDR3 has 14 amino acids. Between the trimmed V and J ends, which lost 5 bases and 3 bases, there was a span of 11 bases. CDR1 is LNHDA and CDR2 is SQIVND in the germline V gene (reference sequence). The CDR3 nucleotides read TGTGCCAGTAGTGGATCAGAAGGCTACAATGAGCAGTTCTTC. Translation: CASSGSEGYNEQFF.

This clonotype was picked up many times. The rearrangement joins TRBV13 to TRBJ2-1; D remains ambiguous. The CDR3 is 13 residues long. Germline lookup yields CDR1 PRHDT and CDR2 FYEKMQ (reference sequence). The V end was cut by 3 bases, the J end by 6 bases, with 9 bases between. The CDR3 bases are TGTGCCAGCAGCTTGTCCCAAAGCAATGAGCAGTTCTTC. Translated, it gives CASSLSQSNEQFF.

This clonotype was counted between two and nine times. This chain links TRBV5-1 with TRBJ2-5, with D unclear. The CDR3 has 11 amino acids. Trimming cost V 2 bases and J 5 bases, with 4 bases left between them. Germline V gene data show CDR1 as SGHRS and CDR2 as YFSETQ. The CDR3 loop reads CASSFAETQYF. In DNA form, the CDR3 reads TGCGCCAGCAGCTTCGCGGAGACCCAGTACTTC.

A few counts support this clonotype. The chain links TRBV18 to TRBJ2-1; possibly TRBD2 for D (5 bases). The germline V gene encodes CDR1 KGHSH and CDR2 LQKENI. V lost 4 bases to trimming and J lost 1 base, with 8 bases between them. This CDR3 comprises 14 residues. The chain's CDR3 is CASSRGASYNEQFF. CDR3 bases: TGTGCCAGCTCACGGGGAGCTTCCTACAATGAGCAGTTCTTC.

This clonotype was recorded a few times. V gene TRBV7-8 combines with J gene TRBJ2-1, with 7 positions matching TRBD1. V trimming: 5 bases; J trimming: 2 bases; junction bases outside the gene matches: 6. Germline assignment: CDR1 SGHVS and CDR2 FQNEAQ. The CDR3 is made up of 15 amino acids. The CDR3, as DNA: TGTGCCAGCAGCCTAGACAGGGAACCCTACAATGAGCAGTTCTTC. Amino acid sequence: CASSLDREPYNEQFF. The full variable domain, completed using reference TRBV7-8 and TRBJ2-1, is GAGVSQSPRYKVAKRGQDVALRCDPISGHVSLFWYQQALGQGPEFLTYFQNEAQLDKSGLPSDRFFAERPEGSVSTLKIQRTQQEDSAVYLCASSLDREPYNEQFFGPGTRLTVL.

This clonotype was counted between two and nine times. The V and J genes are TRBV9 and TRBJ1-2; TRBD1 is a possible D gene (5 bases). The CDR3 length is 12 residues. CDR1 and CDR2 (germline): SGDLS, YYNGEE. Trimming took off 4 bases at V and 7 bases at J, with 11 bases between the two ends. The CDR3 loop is CASSSRQSGYTF. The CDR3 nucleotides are TGTGCCAGCAGCTCAAGACAGTCTGGCTACACCTTC.